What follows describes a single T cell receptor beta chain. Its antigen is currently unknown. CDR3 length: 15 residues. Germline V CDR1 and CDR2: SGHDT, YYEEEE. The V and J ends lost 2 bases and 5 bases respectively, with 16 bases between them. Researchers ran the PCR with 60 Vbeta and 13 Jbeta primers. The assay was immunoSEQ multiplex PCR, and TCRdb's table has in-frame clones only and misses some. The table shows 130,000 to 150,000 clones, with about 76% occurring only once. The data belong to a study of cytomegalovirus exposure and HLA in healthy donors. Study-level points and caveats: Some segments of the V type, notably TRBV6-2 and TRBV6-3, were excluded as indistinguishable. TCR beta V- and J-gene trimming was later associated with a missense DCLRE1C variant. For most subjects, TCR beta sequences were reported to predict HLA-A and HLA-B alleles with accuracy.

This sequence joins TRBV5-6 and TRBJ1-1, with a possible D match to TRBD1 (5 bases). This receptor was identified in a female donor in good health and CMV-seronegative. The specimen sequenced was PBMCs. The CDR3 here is CASSLYTRRGTEAFF. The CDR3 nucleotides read TGTGCCAGCAGCTTATACACCCGGAGGGGTACTGAAGCTTTCTTT.